Detailed here is one T cell receptor (beta chain). These data belong to a study of blood T cell repertoires in COVID-19. Authors' methods: Reference gene primer amplification in the assay estimated nucleated cell counts. Libraries were prepared by immunoSEQ multiplex PCR; TCRdb keeps only in-frame clonotypes and omits some of them. That table furnishes V, J and clone size, whereas the DNA furnished D and trimming. The repertoire consists of 90,000 to 120,000 clones, with approximately 84% occurring once and the leading ten covering around 4.2%. CDR1 and CDR2 (germline): SEHNR, FQNEAQ (reference sequence). This CDR3 region has 15 residues. Trimming removed 5 bases from V and 3 bases from J, with 16 bases in between.

Input material: peripheral blood. The receptor was isolated from a human donor in a cohort sampled during active COVID-19. The genes are TRBV7-9 and TRBJ1-1; possible D gene TRBD1, 6 bases. The CDR3, as DNA: TGTGCCAGCAGCCCCCTGGCGGGGGCGGACACTGAAGCTTTCTTT. It specifies CASSPLAGADTEAFF.